One T cell receptor beta chain is described in this entry. The antigen is undetermined. The data originate from a study of cytomegalovirus exposure and HLA in healthy donors. Study details: Per a later analysis, the approximately 700 first-cohort and 120 validation repertoires shared one platform.

Regarding the study as a whole: That first-cohort TCR clusters tended to co-occur in the roughly 130 validation repertoires was found in a later analysis. Across donors, most TCRs were seen rarely, yet some public ones were widespread. CMV antigen specificity of a few CMV-associated chains was confirmed in vitro.

Assay: immunoSEQ multiplex PCR; the TCRdb copy retains only in-frame clones and omits some. Of about 200,000 clones listed, almost 90% are singletons. Looked up from germline, CDR1 is SGHRS and CDR2 is YFSETQ. This CDR3 contains 17 residues. J was trimmed by 6 bases and V by 4 bases; bases with no gene match: 7. The receptor was derived from a woman between 18 and 30 years old in good health and CMV-seronegative. V gene TRBV5-1 combines with J gene TRBJ2-1; 16 bases fit TRBD2. The source material was PBMCs. Here the CDR3 reads CASSPLGTSGRGNEQFF. DNA for the CDR3: TGCGCCAGCAGCCCCCTCGGGACTAGCGGGAGGGGCAATGAGCAGTTCTTC.